This TCR beta chain derives from a study of CD8 T cells in Susac syndrome. The sequenced target, TCR beta, came from blood CD8+ and CD4+ T cells. Treatment-naive patients with stable or active relapsing-remitting disease served as multiple sclerosis controls. FACS was used to enrich TEMRA cells, whereas the CD8+ and CD4+ T cells were obtained by negative isolation. This CDR3 has 14 amino acids. Germline assignment: CDR1 SGHAT and CDR2 FQNNGV. Random hexamers were used to reverse transcribe about 0.5 to 1 ug of RNA. Across 54 Vbeta and 13 Jbeta, immunoSEQ multiplex PCR amplified TCR beta CDR3. A single record per CDR3 protein comes from TCRdb applying MiXCR to the immunoSEQ multiplex PCR reads. This sample has 150,000 to 200,000 distinct CDR3 sequences, with 90% to 95% found just once. Concerning this clonotype itself: One junction end disagrees with the germline gene, perhaps due to a read error.

This chain connects TRBV11-2 to TRBJ2-7; D might be TRBD2 (5 bases). This clonotype was sampled from a human donor with multiple sclerosis. The specimen sequenced was CD4+ T cells from PBMCs. CDR3 coding DNA: TGTGCCAGCAGCTTAGGAGGGCGATCCTTCGAGCAGTACTTC. Translated, it gives CASSLGGRSFEQYF. The whole variable domain, filled in from reference TRBV11-2 and TRBJ2-7, reads EAGVAQSPRYKIIEKRQSVAFWCNPISGHATLYWYQQILGQGPKLLIQFQNNGVVDDSQLPKDRFSAERLKGVDSTLKIQPAKLEDSAVYLCASSLGGRSFEQYFGPGTRLTVT.